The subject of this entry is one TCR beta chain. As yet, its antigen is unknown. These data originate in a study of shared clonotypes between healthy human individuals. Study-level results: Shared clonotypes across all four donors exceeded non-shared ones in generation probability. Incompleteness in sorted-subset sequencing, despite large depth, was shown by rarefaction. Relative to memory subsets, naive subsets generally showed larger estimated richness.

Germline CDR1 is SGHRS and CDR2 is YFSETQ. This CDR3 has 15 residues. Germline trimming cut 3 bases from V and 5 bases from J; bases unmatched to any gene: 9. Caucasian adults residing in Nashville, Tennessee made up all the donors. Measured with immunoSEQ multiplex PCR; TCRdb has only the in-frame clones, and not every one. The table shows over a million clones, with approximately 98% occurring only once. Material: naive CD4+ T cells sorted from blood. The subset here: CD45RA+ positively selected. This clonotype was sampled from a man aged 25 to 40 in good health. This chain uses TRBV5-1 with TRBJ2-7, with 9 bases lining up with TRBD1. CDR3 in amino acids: CASSSPGQGLNEQYF. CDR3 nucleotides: TGCGCCAGCAGCTCACCGGGACAGGGCCTTAACGAGCAGTACTTC.